Detailed here is one T cell receptor (beta chain). Its specificity is unknown. The CDR3 sequence is 15 residues long. V was clipped by 2 bases and J by 1 base; unmatched bases: 5. The V gene's germline CDR1 is SNHLY and CDR2 FYNNEI. These data are taken from a study of cytomegalovirus exposure and HLA in healthy donors. Primers included in the PCR were 60 Vbeta and 13 Jbeta primers. In the study's own analysis: Counted up in a later analysis, unique TCR beta chains came to about 80 million, with about 10 million shared. Sequenced by immunoSEQ multiplex PCR; TCRdb stores in-frame clones only, minus some. V and J calls and clone size are copied from that table; D and trimming were computed from the DNA. The data show some 170,000 clones, over 60% seen once. Study-wide points: A later analysis found most CMV-associated TCR beta chains apparently HLA-restricted.

The TCR sequence derives from a man in his forties in good health and CMV-seropositive. The chain recombines TRBV2 with TRBJ2-7, with 7 bases aligning to TRBD2. The sample taken for sequencing was PBMCs. The CDR3 here is CASSELGLSSYEQYF. The CDR3 DNA is TGTGCCAGCAGTGAATTGGGACTATCATCCTACGAGCAGTACTTC.